These 7 T cell receptor beta chains share one sample of origin, sequenced in a study of beta chain features in type 1 diabetes. Study conclusions and caveats: Among patients with Type 1 diabetes, TCRB CDR3s were moderately but significantly shorter in every one of the four CD4+ subsets.

The antigens these receptors bind are not known. TCRB transcripts that were expressed got sequenced, as all of the isolated RNA had been reverse transcribed. Assay: immunoSEQ multiplex PCR; the TCRdb copy retains only in-frame clones and omits some. The repertoire includes 50,000 or so clones, roughly 41% of them detected once, and about 1.5% sits in the top ten. Material for sequencing was Tregs from blood. Every receptor here comes from a man aged 30-40 years with type 1 diabetes.

This clone came up a few times. This chain connects TRBV2 to TRBJ1-4; no definite D call. CDR3 length: 13 amino acids. V was trimmed by 8 bases and J by 7 bases, leaving 14 bases between them. The germline V gene has CDR1 SNHLY and CDR2 FYNNEI. The CDR3 loop reads CASHQTGSEKLFF. CDR3 nucleotide sequence: TGTGCCAGCCACCAAACGGGAAGTGAAAAACTGTTTTTT.

This clone was detected only a few times. The chain couples TRBV28 to TRBJ2-5; D remains ambiguous. CDR1 and CDR2 from the germline V gene are MDHEN and SYDVKM. The germline V and J ends were trimmed by 3 bases and 2 bases, with 4 bases remaining between them. The CDR3 is made up of 12 amino acids. The CDR3: CASSLRQETQYF. The DNA of the CDR3 is TGTGCCAGCAGTTTGCGGCAAGAGACCCAGTACTTC.

This clone was observed a handful of times. The chain has TRBV15 and TRBJ2-1, with a tentative D call TRBD2 (5 bases). The CDR3 runs to 13 residues. Germline CDR1 and CDR2: LNHNV and YYDKDF (reference sequence). V lost 4 bases and J 5 bases, leaving 9 bases between the germline ends. CDR3 in amino acids: CATSKGLNNEQFF. CDR3 sequence (DNA): TGTGCCACCAGCAAAGGACTGAACAATGAGCAGTTCTTC.

This clone showed up just a few times. The chain is built from TRBV7-2 and TRBJ2-1, with 10 bases fitting TRBD2. Germline-derived CDR1 and CDR2 are SGHTA and FQGNSA. Trimming removed 3 bases from V and 7 bases from J; junction bases left unmatched: 3. This CDR3 comprises 14 residues. CDR3 region: CASSLASGSNEQFF. The CDR3 bases are TGTGCCAGCAGCTTGGCTAGCGGGAGTAATGAGCAGTTCTTC.

This clone was detected only a few times. The CDR3 DNA reads as TGTGCCAGCAGCCGGGAGGTCACCGGGGAGCTGTTTTTT. Its translation: CASSREVTGELFF. The chain uses TRBV11-2 and TRBJ2-2; 7 bases fit TRBD2. V was pared by 5 bases and J by 4 bases, with 1 base of the junction left unmatched. This CDR3 is 13 amino acids long. Germline V gene lookup returns CDR1 SGHAT and CDR2 FQNNGV.

This clone was detected a few times. The genes are TRBV7-9 and TRBJ2-1; 11 bases match TRBD2. CDR1 is SEHNR and CDR2 is FQNEAQ in the germline V gene (reference sequence). With 2 bases clipped from V and 5 bases from J, the junction kept 5 bases outside the gene matches. The CDR3 covers 16 residues. CDR3 coding DNA: TGTGCCAGCAGCTTACAGGCTAGCGGGAGGAACAATGAGCAGTTCTTC. It yields the protein CASSLQASGRNNEQFF.

The chain carries TRBV30 and TRBJ1-6; no clear D gene. The CDR3 is made up of 14 amino acids. Trimming left V 4 bases short and J 3 bases short, with 10 bases between. Germline V gene sequence: CDR1 GTSNPN, CDR2 SVGIG (reference sequence). CDR3 region: CAWKEAYYNSPLHF. CDR3 in DNA: TGTGCCTGGAAGGAGGCCTACTATAATTCACCCCTCCACTTT.